This TCR beta chain was captured in a study of patients and donors after allogeneic stem cell transplantation. Germline CDR1 and CDR2: SNHLY and FYNNEI. With 1 base removed from V and 1 base from J, the gap between germline ends came to 11 bases. The CDR3 runs 16 residues. MiXCR, run by TCRdb on the RT-PCR reads, gives a single entry per CDR3 protein. The repertoire consists of approximately 99,000 distinct CDR3 sequences, with around 38% occurring once and the leading ten covering roughly 27%. The origin of this receptor is a human donor who was either an allogeneic HSCT recipient or a stem cell or donor lymphocyte infusion donor (not recorded which). It is not recorded whose cells these are; they may come from a transplant donor. This rearrangement joins TRBV2 to TRBJ2-4; D gene uncertain. The sample comprised blood, either unsorted or a sorted T cell fraction (not recorded which). The CDR3 region is CASSEGLPRAKNIQYF. The CDR3 bases are TGTGCCAGCAGTGAAGGACTCCCCCGCGCCAAAAACATTCAGTACTTC.